This T cell receptor beta chain was found in a study of vaccination and CD4 T cells after COVID-19. Study at large: Following dose two, a median about 65 days (range 14 to 241) passed before post-vaccine samples were taken. Overlapping peptides of the spike proteins of SARS-CoV-2, HCoV-NL63, HCoV-OC43 and HCoV-229E were used for cell stimulation. Whole-study results and caveats: Researchers report that 304 of 307 vaccine-specific clones in convalescent patients proved spike mono-reactive.

Sequencing of the DNA from cultured CD4+ T cells was carried out with the Oncomine TCR Beta short-read assay. Using its own MiXCR run on the PCR reads, TCRdb lists one record per CDR3 protein. This table holds approximately 19,000 distinct CDR3 sequences, around half found once. This clonotype was counted only a few times. Antigen: not known. The treatment denotes: roughly ten-day PBMC culture with coronavirus spike peptide pools or control peptides (ViraFEST assay). Each well held around 2 million PBMCs in IL-2 (around 9.7 IU/ml) medium with about 10 ug/ml peptide pools. CDR1 and CDR2 from the germline V gene are MDHEN and SYDVKM. Trimming shortened V by 7 bases and J by 9 bases, and 21 bases separated the two germline ends. The CDR3 runs 14 residues.

The source of this sequence is a human donor who had recovered from COVID-19. The rearrangement joins TRBV28 to TRBJ1-2; TRBD1 is a possible D gene (5 bases). The specimen was CD4+ T cells from blood, cultured in vitro. The CDR3 DNA reads as TGTGCCAGCACAGTGGGGGGTACGGGACTAAGCTACACCTTC. As protein: CASTVGGTGLSYTF.